The entry that follows covers one T cell receptor beta chain sequence. The antigen remains undetermined. All donors were healthy, and all were Caucasian. This record comes from a study of identical twins. Overall study findings and caveats: The models gave estimates that fell short of the out-of-frame TCR alpha sharing seen in monozygotic twins.

MiXCR, applied by TCRdb to the 5' RACE reads, yields one record per CDR3 protein. The data contain about 890,000 distinct CDR3 sequences, 12% of them singletons. The ends were cut back, 5 bases at V and 4 bases at J, with 15 bases in the middle. The germline CDR1 and CDR2 sequences are SEHNR and FQNEAQ (reference sequence). This CDR3 spans 15 amino acids. These sequences were also reported in another study, on yellow fever vaccine responses in identical twins. From that report: Twin vaccine T cell responses reportedly seemed partly convergent, partly personalized.

The gene calls are TRBV7-9 and TRBJ2-1; D call uncertain. The specimen was PBMCs. This receptor was obtained from a woman between 18 and 29 years old in good health. Here the CDR3 DNA reads TGTGCCAGCAGCCCGACAAGTCTAATGTACAATGAGCAGTTCTTC. This sequence encodes CASSPTSLMYNEQFF.